The T cell receptor (beta chain) described here comes from a study of shared clonotypes between healthy human individuals. General study findings and limits: Memory subsets had estimated richness that was generally smaller than that of naive subsets.

In the naive CD8 group, cells lacked CD45RO and were positively selected for CCR7, so terminally differentiated effector memory CD45RA+ cells were left out. Adults of Caucasian background living in Nashville, Tennessee made up all donors. Profiling relied on immunoSEQ multiplex PCR, and the TCRdb table lists in-frame clones only, not all of them. The sample includes hundreds of thousands of clones, approximately 96% seen only once; the top ten take less than 0.12%. Points on this clone: Its antigen is undetermined.

The specimen was naive CD8+ T cells sorted from blood. This clonotype was sampled from a woman in her twenties or thirties in good health.

The CDR3 loop reads CASSGDRIYGYTF. CDR3 bases: TGTGCCTCATCCGGGGACAGAATCTATGGCTACACCTTC. This chain joins TRBV10-3 and TRBJ1-2; TRBD1 matches at 7 bases. Per the germline V gene, CDR1 is ENHRY and CDR2 is SYGVKD. The CDR3 contains 13 residues. J was trimmed by 4 bases and V by 11 bases; bases with no gene match: 10.